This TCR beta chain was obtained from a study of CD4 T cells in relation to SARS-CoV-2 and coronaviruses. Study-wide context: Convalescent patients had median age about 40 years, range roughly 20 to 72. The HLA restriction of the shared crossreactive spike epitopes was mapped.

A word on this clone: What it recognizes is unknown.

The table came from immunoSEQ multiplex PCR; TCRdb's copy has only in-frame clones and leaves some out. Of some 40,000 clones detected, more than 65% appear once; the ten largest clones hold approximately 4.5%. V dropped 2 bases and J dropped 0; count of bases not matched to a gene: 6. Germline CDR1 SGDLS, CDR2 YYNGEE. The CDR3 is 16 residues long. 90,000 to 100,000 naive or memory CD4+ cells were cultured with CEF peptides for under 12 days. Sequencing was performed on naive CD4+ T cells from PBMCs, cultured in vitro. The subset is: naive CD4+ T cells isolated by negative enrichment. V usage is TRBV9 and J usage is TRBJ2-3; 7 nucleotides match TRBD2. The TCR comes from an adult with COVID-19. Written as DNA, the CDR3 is TGTGCCAGCAGCGTCCAAGCGGGACCTAGCACAGATACGCAGTATTTT. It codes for CASSVQAGPSTDTQYF.